This T cell receptor (beta chain) was identified during a study of cytomegalovirus exposure and HLA in healthy donors. CDR1 and CDR2 (germline): KGHSH, LQKENI. The CDR3 has 15 residues. J lost 4 bases, V lost 3 bases, and 3 bases had no gene match. PCR amplification relied on 60 Vbeta primers (plus 13 Jbeta primers). Clones were read by immunoSEQ multiplex PCR, and TCRdb kept only the in-frame ones, dropping some. This table has over 75,000 clones, 67% appearing once. The sequence came from a man aged 25-45 years in good health and CMV-seronegative. The genes are TRBV18 and TRBJ2-1; 10 nucleotides match TRBD1. Sequences were obtained from PBMCs. The CDR3 bases are TGTGCCAGCTCACCGACAGGGGGCAAGTACAATGAGCAGTTCTTC. Translated, it gives CASSPTGGKYNEQFF.